The 27 T cell receptor beta chains below come from one sample, sequenced in a study of blood T cells in healthy people across ages. A second about 7 to 11 cycle PCR used barcoded and J-beta primers. Each CDR3 protein gets one entry after TCRdb re-called the 5' RACE reads with MiXCR. The repertoire holds hundreds of thousands of distinct CDR3 sequences, with about 52% as singletons. Sequencing was done on a sample of blood. The receptor set was obtained from a woman aged 55-70 years in good health.

This rearrangement joins TRBV27 to TRBJ1-5; TRBD1 might be the D (5 bases). V was cut by 6 bases and J by 2 bases, with 17 bases left in between. The CDR3 is 16 residues long. Germline values: CDR1 MNHEY, CDR2 SMNVEV (reference sequence). CDR3 region: CASRRADNSGNQPQHF. Written as DNA, the CDR3 is TGTGCCAGCAGACGGGCGGACAACAGCGGCAATCAGCCCCAGCATTTT.

The J gene is TRBJ2-3, the V gene TRBV6-5; TRBD2 agrees at 9 bases. V dropped 4 bases and J dropped 1; count of bases not matched to a gene: 6. CDR1 and CDR2 from the germline V gene are MNHEY and SVGAGI. There are 16 residues in the CDR3. The CDR3 reads CASSLSTSGGTDTQYF. The CDR3 DNA reads as TGTGCCAGCAGTTTGTCGACTAGCGGAGGCACAGATACGCAGTATTTT.

This sequence joins TRBV2 and TRBJ1-1; D not resolved. The CDR3 has 14 residues. Germline CDR1 SNHLY, CDR2 FYNNEI. The V gene lost 7 bases and the J gene lost 0 bases, with 12 bases spanning the gap. This chain's CDR3 is CASTGSMMNTEAFF. The CDR3 DNA sequence: TGTGCCAGCACGGGCTCGATGATGAACACTGAAGCTTTCTTT.

The chain joins TRBV20-1 to TRBJ1-1, with D tentatively TRBD1 (5 bases). There are 12 residues in the CDR3. In germline, CDR1 is DFQATT, CDR2 SNEGSKA (reference sequence). Trimming cost V 2 bases and J 4 bases, with 8 bases left between them. CDR3 loop: CSARRGVTEAFF. The CDR3 nucleotides are TGCAGTGCTAGAAGAGGGGTCACTGAAGCTTTCTTT.

This CDR3 reads CASSSTPGGAGANVLTF. The CDR3 coding sequence is TGTGCCAGCAGCTCTACCCCAGGGGGCGCTGGGGCCAACGTCCTGACTTTC. The chain employs TRBV7-2 and TRBJ2-6; 8 nucleotides match TRBD1. V lost 4 bases to trimming and J lost 2 bases; unmatched junction nucleotides: 7. CDR3 size: 17 residues. Germline V gives CDR1 SGHTA, CDR2 FQGNSA.

V usage is TRBV6-5 and J usage is TRBJ2-3; TRBD2 matches 9 bases. The CDR3 has 15 amino acids. Germline CDR1 and CDR2: MNHEY and SVGAGI. Trimming at V came to 2 bases and at J to 6 bases, leaving 6 bases not matched to a gene. The CDR3 DNA reads TGTGCCAGCAGTTACAGGGCTAGCGGGAAGGATACGCAGTATTTT. Protein sequence: CASSYRASGKDTQYF.

This clonotype was seen once. The chain employs TRBV29-1 and TRBJ2-4; D gene ambiguous. The end of the DNA is better explained by TRBJ2-7, so the J call may be wrong. Germline V gene data show CDR1 as SQVTM and CDR2 as ANQGSEA. The CDR3 sequence is 12 residues long. CDR3 residues: CSVGDGVYEQYF. In DNA, the CDR3 is TGCAGCGTGGGCGACGGAGTATACGAGCAGTACTTC.

This clonotype was seen a few times. This chain joins TRBV20-1 and TRBJ2-5, with D perhaps matching TRBD1 (6 bases). Trimming left V 4 bases short and J 2 bases short, with 11 bases between. The germline V gene has CDR1 DFQATT and CDR2 SNEGSKA (reference sequence). The CDR3 consists of 13 residues. The CDR3 here is CSATRGLQETQYF. The CDR3 DNA is TGCAGTGCTACCAGGGGTCTTCAAGAGACCCAGTACTTC.

The chain uses TRBV25-1 and TRBJ1-2; tentative D call: TRBD1 (5 bases). V lost 4 bases and J lost 11, with 14 bases in between. The CDR3 loop spans 12 amino acids. Germline V gene lookup returns CDR1 MGHDK and CDR2 SYGVNS. In nucleotides, the CDR3 is TGTGCCAGCAGTGGGGGGTTCGGGCTTTACACCTTC. It codes for CASSGGFGLYTF.

V usage is TRBV3-1 and J usage is TRBJ2-3, with 7 bases matching TRBD2. From germline, CDR1 is LGHDT and CDR2 YNNKEL (reference sequence). J gave up 10 bases and V 2 bases, and 6 bases lay outside the gene matches. The CDR3 loop spans 13 amino acids. The CDR3 DNA reads as TGTGCCAGCAGCCAATACGGACTAGAGGCGCAGTATTTT. This encodes CASSQYGLEAQYF.

This clonotype was seen more than once but under ten times. This rearrangement joins TRBV20-1 to TRBJ2-5; TRBD2 is a possible D gene (5 bases). Trimming removed 2 bases at V and 0 bases at J, with 10 bases between. The CDR3 is 14 amino acids. Germline CDR1 DFQATT, CDR2 SNEGSKA (reference sequence). CDR3 residues: CSARIRGYQETQYF. The CDR3 DNA reads as TGCAGTGCTAGAATCCGCGGGTACCAAGAGACCCAGTACTTC.

The chain combines TRBV6-2 or TRBV6-3 with TRBJ2-2; 10 nucleotides match TRBD1. Losses at the gene ends were 5 bases for V and 2 bases for J; bases not matched to a gene: 8. The CDR3 runs to 17 residues. CDR1 MNHEY and CDR2 SVGEGT come from the germline V gene. CDR3 coding DNA: TGTGCCAGCAGTACCCTCCGGGACAGGGGTAACACCGGGGAGCTGTTTTTT. It codes for CASSTLRDRGNTGELFF.

This clonotype was recorded at least ten times. The CDR3 coding sequence is TGCAGTGCTGGATACAGGGGACTCACAGATACGCAGTATTTT. It encodes CSAGYRGLTDTQYF. The chain links TRBV20-1 to TRBJ2-3; tentatively, D is TRBD1 (7 bases). The CDR3 is made up of 14 amino acids. Germline lookup yields CDR1 DFQATT and CDR2 SNEGSKA (reference sequence). The V end lost 5 bases, the J end lost 2 bases, and 14 bases lay between the germline ends.

The CDR3 protein is CASSYTSGHEQYF. DNA of the CDR3: TGTGCCAGCAGCTATACTAGCGGGCACGAGCAGTACTTC. The genes are TRBV16 and TRBJ2-1, with 9 bases identical to TRBD2. The J call may be in error: the DNA end matches TRBJ2-7 better. The germline V gene encodes CDR1 KGHSY and CDR2 FQNENV. CDR3 length: 13 residues.

The gene calls are TRBV4-3 and TRBJ2-5, with 8 bases lining up with TRBD1. Germline V gene sequence: CDR1 LGHNA, CDR2 YSLEER. The V gene end was trimmed by 0 bases and the J gene end by 4 bases; junction bases not matched to a gene: 10. This CDR3 is built from 17 residues. The CDR3 coding sequence is TGCGCCAGCAGCCAAGATCGGAGGCTACAGGGGGGAGAGACCCAGTACTTC. Encoded protein: CASSQDRRLQGGETQYF.

This clonotype appeared a few times. This chain connects TRBV6-2 or TRBV6-3 to TRBJ2-7; 11 bases align to TRBD1. The CDR3 spans 14 residues. V was clipped by 6 bases and J by 3 bases; unmatched bases: 4. Germline V lookup: CDR1 MNHEY, CDR2 SVGEGT. This chain's CDR3 is CASRRTGGYYEQYF. The CDR3 DNA reads TGTGCCAGCAGACGGACAGGGGGCTACTACGAGCAGTACTTC.

V and J are TRBV24-1 and TRBJ2-5, with D possibly matching TRBD2 (6 bases). In germline, CDR1 is KGHDR, CDR2 SFDVKD. V gave up 2 bases and J gave up 11 bases, with 17 bases separating them. The CDR3 length is 14 residues. The CDR3 loop is CATSDSRGNPEQYF. The CDR3 nucleotides read TGTGCCACCAGTGATTCTCGCGGGAATCCAGAGCAGTACTTC.

This clonotype was picked up a small number of times. V usage is TRBV12-3 or TRBV12-4 and J usage is TRBJ2-7; 12 bases are shared with TRBD1. The CDR3 has 13 residues. V lost 6 bases, J lost 7 bases, and 4 bases stayed unmatched. The DNA of the CDR3 is TGTGCCAGCAGGGGACAGGGGGCATCGGAGCAGTACTTC. It specifies CASRGQGASEQYF.

At least ten counts were recorded for this clonotype. The chain is built from TRBV7-2 and TRBJ1-5; no clear D. Trimming removed 5 bases from V and 3 bases from J, with 11 bases in between. This CDR3 is 14 amino acids long. Germline V gives CDR1 SGHTA, CDR2 FQGNSA. The CDR3 coding sequence is TGTGCCAGCAGCATAGGGTCCCCCAATCAGCCCCAGCATTTT. This gives the protein CASSIGSPNQPQHF. Combining the CDR3 with reference TRBV7-2 and TRBJ1-5 gives the whole variable domain GAGVSQSPSNKVTEKGKDVELRCDPISGHTALYWYRQSLGQGLEFLIYFQGNSAPDKSGLPSDRFSAERTGGSVSTLTIQRTQQEDSAVYLCASSIGSPNQPQHFGDGTRLSIL.

This clonotype has a count of ten or more. CDR3 in amino acids: CSVGEETQYF. CDR3 nucleotides: TGCAGCGTGGGGGAAGAGACCCAGTACTTC. This chain uses TRBV29-1 with TRBJ2-5; D might be TRBD1 or TRBD2, each matching 5 bases. This CDR3 has 10 residues. The V end lost 6 bases, the J end lost 3 bases, and 5 bases lay between the germline ends. From germline, CDR1 is SQVTM and CDR2 ANQGSEA.

V and J are TRBV20-1 and TRBJ1-6, with D uncertain. Germline CDR1 and CDR2: DFQATT and SNEGSKA (reference sequence). Trimming took 6 bases from V and 3 from J, leaving 12 bases between them. The CDR3 has 14 amino acids. The CDR3 sequence: CSALLGHYNSPLHF. The DNA of the CDR3 is TGCAGTGCCCTACTGGGCCACTATAATTCACCCCTCCACTTT.

The sample holds a few counts of this clonotype. This chain uses TRBV5-6 with TRBJ1-2; a possible D gene is TRBD1 (6 bases). The CDR3 extends over 13 amino acids. Germline V gene sequence: CDR1 SGHDT, CDR2 YYEEEE. Deletions cut 0 bases from V and 6 bases from J, with 9 bases between. The CDR3 DNA sequence: TGTGCCAGCAGCTTGGAGGCAGGGGATGGCTACACCTTC. Translation gives CASSLEAGDGYTF.

This chain joins TRBV20-1 and TRBJ2-1, with D maybe TRBD1 (5 bases). Germline assignment: CDR1 DFQATT and CDR2 SNEGSKA (reference sequence). The length of the CDR3 is 11 residues. The germline V and J ends were trimmed by 6 bases and 5 bases, with 8 bases remaining between them. CDR3 residues: CSAEGDNEQFF. The CDR3 bases are TGCAGTGCCGAAGGGGACAATGAGCAGTTCTTC.

This clonotype was recorded once. Germline and junction disagree at one end, which may indicate a read error. The CDR3 DNA follows: TGCAGTGCAATTCCCGGACAGGTGAACACTGGAGCTTTCTTT. Its protein is CSAIPGQVNTGAFF. This sequence joins TRBV20-1 and TRBJ1-1; 7 bases are a match to TRBD1. Germline CDR1 and CDR2: DFQATT and SNEGSKA (reference sequence). The CDR3 is 14 amino acids.

The gene calls are TRBV25-1 and TRBJ2-4; no reliable D call. The tail of the sequence fits TRBJ2-7 better, so the J call may be wrong. The germline CDR1 and CDR2 sequences are MGHDK and SYGVNS. There are 14 residues in the CDR3. The CDR3 loop is CASSSRHPTDEQYF. The CDR3 DNA reads as TGTGCCAGCAGTAGCCGACACCCAACTGACGAGCAGTACTTC.

This clonotype was seen a handful of times. This chain uses TRBV29-1 with TRBJ2-3, with D possibly TRBD1 on 6 matching bases. CDR3 length equals 13 residues. The germline V and J ends were trimmed by 3 bases and 1 base, with 8 bases remaining between them. CDR1 SQVTM and CDR2 ANQGSEA come from the germline V gene. In nucleotides, the CDR3 is TGCAGCGTTGATAGGACAGGCACAGATACGCAGTATTTT. Amino acids: CSVDRTGTDTQYF.

This clonotype was recorded many times. V gene TRBV4-2 combines with J gene TRBJ2-7, with D possibly called TRBD1 or TRBD2 (6 bases each). This CDR3 spans 13 amino acids. V was shortened by 4 bases and J by 4 bases, with 11 bases between the two germline ends. Germline lookup yields CDR1 LGHNA and CDR2 YNFKEQ. This CDR3 is CASSLPGAYEQYF. The CDR3 region has the DNA TGTGCCAGCAGCCTACCGGGGGCTTACGAGCAGTACTTC.